This T cell receptor beta chain appears in the sequencing data of a study of blood T cell repertoires in COVID-19 (dated by TCRdb to between 2020 and 2021). The study in broad terms: Collaborator samples came from the United States, Italy and Spain and covered acute and convalescent phases of COVID-19. Samples were obtained from the ongoing ImmuneRACE study (first 160 participants) and from over a thousand subjects provided by 6 global collaborators. Subjects who had been exposed to COVID-19, were actively infected with it, or had recovered from it provided the deeply sampled blood TCRbeta repertoires that made up the dataset. A freely available public database, intended as a resource for researchers studying the immune response to SARS-CoV-2, is where the repertoires were released. Sample metadata almost always included a de-identified subject ID, COVID-19 status, age in years and sex. Where available, HLA class I and class II types were taken from metadata supplied by the sample provider and were not determined by assay-based typing. The material from the prospective study consisted of cDNA or gDNA derived from T cells, B-cell-depleted T cells, or PBMCs.

With respect to this clone: The antigen it recognizes is unknown. Qualities for individual bases were not recorded, and no much larger clone is one base off.

In Seattle, one collaborating source enrolled patients while the infection was active and tracked those patients longitudinally over the course of disease. Each collaborating institution followed its own protocols to collect whole blood in K2EDTA tubes. For TCRbeta analysis, collaborators shipped samples in one of three forms: frozen whole blood, isolated PBMCs, or DNA extracted from either of those sample types. The investigation overall reported the following: The amount of clinical and demographic metadata varied by source and participant and was provided uncurated.

Including the terminal cysteine and phenylalanine, the CDR3 comprises 15 residues. Only the CDR3 region is kept as DNA, spanning 45 bases read in frame from base 1. V is reduced by 7 bases and J by 0 bases, leaving a spacing of 15 bases between them. CDR1 and CDR2, looked up from the germline V gene, are SNHLY and FYNNEI. The immunoSEQ Assay, a bias-controlled multiplex PCR, was used to amplify TCRbeta CDR3 regions from genomic DNA. The original methods were these. The number of nucleated cells in each sample was estimated from the amplification of reference gene primers within the assay. Sequence reads were collapsed and filtered to measure the absolute abundance of every unique TCRbeta CDR3 rearrangement. For each sample, productive Simpson clonality was calculated as the square root of Simpson's diversity index over productive rearrangements. TCRdb's version of the immuneACCESS table is confined to in-frame rearrangements and falls short of the full clone set. An unresolved V gene accounts for under half of the shortfall where checked; the remainder is of unknown origin. V and J calls and clone size come straight from that table; D and trimming were deduced from the DNA. The sample records roughly 200,000 clones, 82% of which are singletons. The top ten hold approximately 7.6% of the sample.

The TCR was taken from a woman of 80 years or more with COVID-19, enrolled during active disease. The chain is made from TRBV2 and TRBJ1-2; 6 matching bases give a weak D call of TRBD1. Sequencing used peripheral blood. In nucleotide form, the sequence is TGTGCCAGCAACTTCGGGGGGGCCGCTAACTATGGCTACACCTTC. Its coded protein is CASNFGGAANYGYTF.